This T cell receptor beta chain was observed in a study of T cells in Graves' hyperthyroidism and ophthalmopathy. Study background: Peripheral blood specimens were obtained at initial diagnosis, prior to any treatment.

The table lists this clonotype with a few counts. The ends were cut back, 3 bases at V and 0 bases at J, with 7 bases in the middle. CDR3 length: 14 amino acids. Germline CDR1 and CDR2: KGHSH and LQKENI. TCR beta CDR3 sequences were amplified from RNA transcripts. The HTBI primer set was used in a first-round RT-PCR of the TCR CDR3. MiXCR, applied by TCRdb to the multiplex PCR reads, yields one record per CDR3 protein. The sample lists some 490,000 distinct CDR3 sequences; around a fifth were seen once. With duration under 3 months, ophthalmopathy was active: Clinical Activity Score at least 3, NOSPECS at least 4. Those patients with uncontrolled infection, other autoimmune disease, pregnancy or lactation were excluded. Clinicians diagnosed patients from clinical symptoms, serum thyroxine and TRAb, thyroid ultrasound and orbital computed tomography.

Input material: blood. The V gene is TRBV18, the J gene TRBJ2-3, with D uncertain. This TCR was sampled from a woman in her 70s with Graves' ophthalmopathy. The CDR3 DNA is TGTGCCAGCTCACCGTTAACTAGCACAGATACGCAGTATTTT. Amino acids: CASSPLTSTDTQYF.